The rows below give T cell receptor beta chains drawn from one sample of a study of spatial heterogeneity in lung cancer. TCRdb reprocessed the 5' RACE reads with MiXCR, giving one entry per CDR3 protein. Of approximately 40,000 distinct CDR3 sequences in the sample, around 7.1% were seen once. The sample was PBMCs, taken at surgery. All receptors derive from a female donor with early-stage non-small cell lung cancer. CDR3s include the opening cysteine and the closing phenylalanine or tryptophan. D genes are given only for firm matches. The size of a clone is reported for some rows only, either as once, few or many, or as a class for expanded clones.

abundance	v_gene	d_gene	j_gene	CDR3aa	CDR3nt
many	TRBV5-1	-	TRBJ2-1	CASSLITGGYNEQFF	TGCGCCAGCAGCCTAATTACCGGGGGCTACAATGAGCAGTTCTTC
many	TRBV19	-	TRBJ1-5	CASSITKAGNQPQHF	TGTGCCAGTAGTATAACTAAAGCGGGCAATCAGCCCCAGCATTTT
-	TRBV19	-	TRBJ2-3	CASKRREWTDTQYF	TGTGCCAGTAAGAGGAGAGAGTGGACAGATACGCAGTATTTT
-	TRBV3-1	-	TRBJ2-7	CASSPSGTFAYEQYF	TGTGCCAGCAGCCCTTCTGGGACATTTGCCTACGAGCAGTACTTC
-	TRBV20-1	-	TRBJ1-5	CSARLGRTGPQHF	TGCAGTGCTAGACTCGGCAGGACGGGGCCCCAGCATTTT
-	TRBV19	-	TRBJ1-5	CASSIGRDNQPQHF	TGTGCCAGTAGTATCGGGAGAGACAATCAGCCCCAGCATTTT
-	TRBV6-4	-	TRBJ2-3	CASSGDGLSTDTQYF	TGTGCCAGCAGTGGAGACGGACTGAGCACAGATACGCAGTATTTT
many	TRBV9	TRBD1	TRBJ2-4	CASSSGQGINKNIQYF	TGTGCCAGCAGTTCAGGACAGGGCATTAACAAAAACATTCAGTACTTC
many	TRBV7-2	-	TRBJ2-7	CASSLTNLPGQYF	TGTGCCAGCAGCCTGACGAATTTACCTGGGCAGTACTTC
few	TRBV5-1	-	TRBJ2-3	CASSVAGQVTDTQYF	TGCGCCAGCAGCGTGGCAGGGCAAGTCACAGATACGCAGTATTTT
many	TRBV2	TRBD1	TRBJ1-1	CASSEGAGGTNTEAFF	TGTGCCAGCAGTGAAGGGGCAGGGGGCACGAACACTGAAGCTTTCTTT
many	TRBV3-1	TRBD2	TRBJ2-3	CASRRLAGGGADTQYF	TGTGCCAGCAGGCGACTAGCGGGGGGCGGGGCAGATACGCAGTATTTT
many	TRBV29-1	-	TRBJ1-1	CSVEDQEDLEAFF	TGCAGCGTTGAAGATCAGGAAGACCTTGAAGCTTTCTTT
-	TRBV27	TRBD1	TRBJ2-5	CASSSRTGPGGTQYF	TGTGCCAGCAGTTCCCGGACAGGACCAGGTGGGACCCAGTACTTC
-	TRBV4-3	TRBD2	TRBJ2-4	CASSQAPGLAGGDIQYF	TGCGCCAGCAGCCAAGCCCCGGGACTAGCGGGTGGAGACATTCAGTACTTC
-	TRBV5-1	-	TRBJ1-3	CASSLRLQSAGGNTIYF	TGCGCCAGCAGCTTGAGGCTCCAGTCCGCAGGTGGAAACACCATATATTTT
few	TRBV29-1	-	TRBJ1-2	CSVEDQKTGYTF	TGCAGCGTTGAAGATCAGAAGACTGGCTACACCTTC
-	TRBV12-3/TRBV12-4	-	TRBJ2-3	CASSWRGPRVDTQYF	TGTGCCAGCAGTTGGCGGGGCCCGAGAGTTGATACGCAGTATTTT
few	TRBV6-2/TRBV6-3	-	TRBJ2-7	CASRRPMVEQYF	TGTGCCAGCAGACGGCCTATGGTAGAGCAGTACTTC
many	TRBV6-5	TRBD1	TRBJ2-1	CASGTGTGGPEQFF	TGTGCCAGCGGGACCGGGACAGGGGGCCCTGAGCAGTTCTTC
few	TRBV5-4	-	TRBJ2-2	CASSLVGTGELFF	TGTGCCAGCAGCTTGGTTGGGACCGGGGAGCTGTTTTTT
few	TRBV11-2	-	TRBJ2-1	CASSYSNNEQFF	TGTGCCAGCAGCTACAGCAACAATGAGCAGTTCTTC
many	TRBV28	-	TRBJ2-1	CASSTLGGSYNEQFF	TGTGCCAGCAGCACTTTGGGGGGCTCCTACAATGAGCAGTTCTTC
many	TRBV4-3	-	TRBJ2-3	CASSRWTASTDTQYF	TGCGCCAGCAGCCGCTGGACAGCCAGCACAGATACGCAGTATTTT
-	TRBV2	-	TRBJ2-5	CASGGNQETQYF	TGTGCCAGCGGCGGGAACCAAGAGACCCAGTACTTC
many	TRBV18	TRBD1	TRBJ2-2	CASSPPGNRGNTGELFF	TGTGCCAGCTCACCACCGGGTAACAGGGGGAACACCGGGGAGCTGTTTTTT
-	TRBV18	TRBD1	TRBJ1-5	CASSPAGQIPNQPQHF	TGTGCCAGCTCACCAGCGGGACAGATACCCAATCAGCCCCAGCATTTT
-	TRBV6-2/TRBV6-3	TRBD2	TRBJ2-1	CASSYKGGGINEQFF	TGTGCCAGCAGTTACAAGGGCGGGGGGATCAATGAGCAGTTCTTC
few	TRBV29-1	-	TRBJ1-1	CSVGGSMRVPQGGSTEAFF	TGCAGCGTTGGGGGGTCAATGAGGGTCCCTCAGGGTGGAAGCACTGAAGCTTTCTTT
many	TRBV5-5	-	TRBJ2-2	CASSLEWNTGELFF	TGTGCCAGCAGCTTGGAATGGAACACCGGGGAGCTGTTTTTT
few	TRBV20-1	-	TRBJ1-4	CSASRVDNEKLFF	TGCAGTGCTAGTCGGGTAGATAATGAAAAACTGTTTTTT
many	TRBV5-1	TRBD2	TRBJ2-2	CASGAGPSLNTGELFF	TGCGCCAGCGGAGCGGGGCCTTCCCTCAACACCGGGGAGCTGTTTTTT
-	TRBV7-2	-	TRBJ1-5	CASRKGVNQPQHF	TGTGCCAGCAGGAAGGGGGTCAATCAGCCCCAGCATTTT
many	TRBV7-9	-	TRBJ2-7	CASSQSGRRSEQYF	TGTGCCAGCAGCCAATCTGGACGTCGTAGCGAGCAGTACTTC
many	TRBV21-1	-	TRBJ1-6	CASSNHRGENSPLHF	TGTGCCAGCAGCAACCACAGGGGTGAGAATTCACCCCTCCACTTT
few	TRBV5-1	TRBD1	TRBJ2-1	CASSSGTGVLNEQFF	TGCGCCAGCAGCTCCGGGACAGGGGTACTCAATGAGCAGTTCTTC
-	TRBV7-2	-	TRBJ1-1	CASSISHRMNTEAFF	TGTGCCAGCAGCATTTCCCACAGGATGAACACTGAAGCTTTCTTT
many	TRBV18	-	TRBJ2-3	CASSPTGTTVDTQYF	TGTGCCAGCTCACCGACTGGTACCACGGTTGATACGCAGTATTTT
-	TRBV12-3/TRBV12-4	-	TRBJ2-1	CASTLGLSYNEQFF	TGTGCCAGCACCCTCGGGCTCTCCTACAATGAGCAGTTCTTC
-	TRBV5-1	-	TRBJ2-5	CASSSAPRDQETQYF	TGCGCCAGCAGCTCAGCACCGAGGGATCAAGAGACCCAGTACTTC
-	TRBV29-1	-	TRBJ2-4	CGVGGHRGAKNIQYF	TGCGGCGTTGGAGGACACCGAGGGGCCAAAAACATTCAGTACTTC
-	TRBV28	-	TRBJ2-2	CASKRGSTGELFF	TGTGCCAGCAAGAGGGGTAGCACCGGGGAGCTGTTTTTT
few	TRBV19	-	TRBJ1-5	CASTRDGLGQPQHF	TGTGCCAGTACCAGGGACGGCTTGGGTCAGCCCCAGCATTTT
-	TRBV10-3	TRBD2	TRBJ2-3	CATRTSGTDTQYF	TGTGCCACTAGGACTAGCGGCACAGATACGCAGTATTTT
few	TRBV3-1	-	TRBJ2-7	CASRQTGSYEQYF	TGTGCCAGCAGACAGACAGGCTCCTACGAGCAGTACTTC
few	TRBV20-1	TRBD1	TRBJ1-1	CSAKETGINTEAFF	TGCAGTGCTAAAGAGACAGGGATAAACACTGAAGCTTTCTTT
many	TRBV28	-	TRBJ2-2	CASLSGSAQYGGELFF	TGTGCCAGCCTTTCTGGTAGCGCCCAGTACGGCGGGGAGCTGTTTTTT
-	TRBV20-1	-	TRBJ2-1	CSADLPPSGYNEQFF	TGCAGTGCGGATCTCCCACCCTCGGGCTACAATGAGCAGTTCTTC
many	TRBV5-1	-	TRBJ1-4	CASRTDLEKLFF	TGCGCCAGCCGGACAGATCTTGAAAAACTGTTTTTT
many	TRBV27	-	TRBJ2-6	CASSPLPSGANVLTF	TGTGCCAGCAGTCCGCTCCCCTCTGGGGCCAACGTCCTGACTTTC
-	TRBV19	-	TRBJ2-6	CASTEAGANVLTF	TGTGCCAGTACTGAGGCTGGGGCCAACGTCCTGACTTTC
-	TRBV5-4	-	TRBJ2-3	CASSLSRVTDTQYF	TGTGCCAGCAGCTTGTCTCGGGTCACAGATACGCAGTATTTT
many	TRBV12-3/TRBV12-4	-	TRBJ1-5	CAGSMGTNQPQHF	TGTGCCGGGTCCATGGGGACTAATCAGCCCCAGCATTTT
few	TRBV7-7	TRBD2	TRBJ2-2	CASSIQSGVTSGELFF	TGTGCCAGCAGTATTCAGAGCGGGGTCACGAGCGGGGAGCTGTTTTTT
many	TRBV7-2	-	TRBJ1-5	CASSLGGVSNQPQHF	TGTGCCAGCAGCTTAGGTGGGGTTAGCAATCAGCCCCAGCATTTT
many	TRBV5-1	TRBD1	TRBJ2-1	CASSSGRNRGHNEQFF	TGCGCCAGCAGTTCGGGACGAAACAGGGGGCACAATGAGCAGTTCTTC
few	TRBV19	TRBD1	TRBJ1-5	CASSLGQGQGNQPQHF	TGTGCCAGTAGCCTGGGACAGGGGCAGGGCAATCAGCCCCAGCATTTT
many	TRBV6-1	TRBD1	TRBJ2-4	CASSEEGTGGRENIQYF	TGTGCCAGCAGTGAAGAGGGGACAGGCGGTAGGGAAAACATTCAGTACTTC
few	TRBV30	TRBD1	TRBJ1-3	CAWRARTGTALGNTIYF	TGTGCCTGGAGAGCAAGGACCGGGACAGCGCTTGGAAACACCATATATTTT